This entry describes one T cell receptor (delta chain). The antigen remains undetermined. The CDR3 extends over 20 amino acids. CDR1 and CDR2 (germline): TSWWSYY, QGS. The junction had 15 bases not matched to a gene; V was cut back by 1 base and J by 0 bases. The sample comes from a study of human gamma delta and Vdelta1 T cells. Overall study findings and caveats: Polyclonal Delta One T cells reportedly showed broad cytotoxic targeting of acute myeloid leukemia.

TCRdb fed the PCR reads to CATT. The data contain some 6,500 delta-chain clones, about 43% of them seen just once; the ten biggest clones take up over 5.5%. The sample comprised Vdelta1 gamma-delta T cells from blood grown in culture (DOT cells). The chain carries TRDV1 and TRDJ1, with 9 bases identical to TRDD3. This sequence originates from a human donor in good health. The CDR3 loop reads CALGEPFLTTGGPYTDKLIF. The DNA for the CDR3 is TGTGCTCTTGGGGAACCTTTCTTGACTACTGGGGGACCGTACACCGATAAACTCATCTTT.